Shown below are 32 T cell receptor beta chains from a single sample sequenced in a study of blood T cells in healthy people across ages. A sample-barcoded 5' primer and a J-beta primer mix were used in a second PCR of about 7 to 12 cycles. TCRdb redid the calling of the 5' RACE reads with MiXCR, one entry per CDR3 protein. This sample has 500,000 to 650,000 distinct CDR3 sequences; about 27% occur once, and the top ten carry 3% to 4.5%. The sample was also reused in another study, on T cells of mothers and their children.

The sequencing sample was made of blood. The receptors stem from a boy aged 2 to 9 in good health.

The rearrangement joins TRBV24-1 to TRBJ2-5; tentative D call: TRBD2 (5 bases). The ends were cut back, 5 bases at V and 2 bases at J, with 8 bases in the middle. CDR3 length: 13 residues. From germline, CDR1 is KGHDR and CDR2 SFDVKD. CDR3 sequence: CATSAAEQETQYF. As DNA, the CDR3 is TGTGCCACCAGTGCAGCGGAGCAAGAGACCCAGTACTTC.

A remark on this clonotype: At one of its ends the junction is not consistent with the germline gene, which may arise from a read error. The gene calls are TRBV5-1 and TRBJ2-1; 9 positions agree with TRBD1. The CDR3 totals 16 residues. From germline, CDR1 is SGHRS and CDR2 YFSETQ. CDR3 region: CASSLIGTGPYDEQFF. CDR3 sequence (DNA): TGCGCCAGCAGCTTGATTGGGACAGGGCCCTACGATGAGCAGTTCTTC.

Ten or more counts support this clonotype. An end of the junction differs from the germline gene, which may be a read error. In nucleotides, the CDR3 is TGTGCCAGCAGTTACGGGGTGGGAGAGACCCAGTACTTT. As protein: CASSYGVGETQYF. This chain links TRBV6-5 with TRBJ2-5; perhaps TRBD2 as D (5 bases). The length of the CDR3 is 13 residues. CDR1 is MNHEY, CDR2 SVGAGI, per germline.

CDR3 in amino acids: CAIRTPEETQYF. CDR3 bases: TGTGCCATCAGGACCCCCGAGGAGACCCAGTACTTC. The rearrangement joins TRBV10-3 to TRBJ2-5; D gene ambiguous. Germline assignment: CDR1 ENHRY and CDR2 SYGVKD. The CDR3 totals 12 residues. The V gene lost 6 bases and the J gene lost 5 bases, with 10 bases spanning the gap.

This clonotype was detected only a few times. The chain links TRBV7-2 to TRBJ2-5, with D uncertain. This CDR3 spans 14 amino acids. Germline CDR1 reads SGHTA; CDR2 reads FQGNSA. The germline V and J ends were trimmed by 5 bases and 5 bases, with 15 bases remaining between them. CDR3 in DNA: TGTGCCAGCAGCCAAAATATGGTAGGGGAGACCCAGTACTTC. Its protein is CASSQNMVGETQYF.

The table lists this clonotype with a few counts. This chain links TRBV4-2 with TRBJ2-3, with 7 bases aligning to TRBD1. J was trimmed by 2 bases and V by 2 bases; bases with no gene match: 16. CDR3 size: 19 residues. CDR1 is LGHNA, CDR2 YNFKEQ, per germline. This chain's CDR3 is CASSQSGWYRDRDTDTQYF. CDR3 nucleotide sequence: TGTGCCAGCAGCCAATCGGGATGGTATAGAGACAGGGACACAGATACGCAGTATTTT.

This clonotype was observed a handful of times. This chain uses TRBV10-3 with TRBJ2-5; maybe TRBD1 (5 bases). Near its end, the DNA agrees better with TRBJ2-1, so the J call may be wrong. Germline V CDR1 and CDR2: ENHRY, SYGVKD. The CDR3 is 15 residues long. CDR3 in DNA: TGTGCCATCAGTGTGGCTTCGCTGGCAGGGCATGAGCAGTTCTTC. As protein: CAISVASLAGHEQFF.

Details on this clonotype: This could be a read error, since a much larger clone is one nucleotide away. The CDR3 region has the DNA TGCGCCAGCAGCTTGGCGGGACTAGCGACCTACAATGGGCAGTTCTTC. Protein product: CASSLAGLATYNGQFF. The chain couples TRBV5-1 to TRBJ2-1, with TRBD2 matching over 10 bases. There are 16 residues in the CDR3. Germline loops: CDR1 SGHRS, CDR2 YFSETQ.

This clonotype showed up many times. This sequence joins TRBV29-1 and TRBJ1-5; unclear D gene. Trimming took 0 bases from V and 5 from J, leaving 5 bases between them. In germline, CDR1 is SQVTM, CDR2 ANQGSEA. The CDR3 extends over 12 amino acids. The CDR3 here is CSVEDGDQPQHF. CDR3 nucleotide sequence: TGCAGCGTTGAAGACGGGGATCAGCCCCAGCATTTT.

The chain has TRBV18 and TRBJ2-3, with TRBD1 matching 7 bases. V lost 6 bases, J lost 4 bases, and 4 bases stayed unmatched. CDR1 is KGHSH, CDR2 LQKENI, per germline. The length of the CDR3 is 13 residues. For the CDR3, the DNA is TGTGCCAGCTCTACCGGGACAGCAGATACGCAGTATTTT. The encoded protein is CASSTGTADTQYF.

This chain connects TRBV4-3 to TRBJ2-1; TRBD2 matches at 8 bases. This CDR3 is built from 15 residues. Trimming at V came to 0 bases and at J to 8 bases, leaving 6 bases not matched to a gene. CDR1 and CDR2 (germline): LGHNA, YSLEER. CDR3 sequence: CASSQDSGSWYEQFF. DNA of the CDR3: TGCGCCAGCAGCCAAGACAGCGGGAGCTGGTATGAGCAGTTCTTC.

V and J are TRBV9 and TRBJ1-1, with TRBD1 as a possible D gene (6 bases). The CDR3 spans 14 residues. Germline V gene data show CDR1 as SGDLS and CDR2 as YYNGEE. V lost 3 bases, J lost 3 bases, and 12 bases lay in between. This chain's CDR3 is CASSEGGPDTEAFF. The CDR3 DNA is TGTGCCAGCAGCGAGGGGGGCCCGGACACTGAAGCTTTCTTT.

The chain recombines TRBV7-8 with TRBJ2-7, with 7 nucleotides matching TRBD2. Germline V gene sequence: CDR1 SGHVS, CDR2 FQNEAQ. V dropped 5 bases and J dropped 2; count of bases not matched to a gene: 12. The CDR3 spans 16 residues. The CDR3 nucleotides read TGTGCCAGCAGCCCCGAGTCGCTAGCGGTGACCTACGAGCAGTACTTC. Protein product: CASSPESLAVTYEQYF.

V is TRBV7-9 and J is TRBJ2-5, with TRBD2 matching over 12 bases. The J call may be incorrect, as the DNA end agrees better with TRBJ2-1. Germline CDR1 and CDR2: SEHNR and FQNEAQ (reference sequence). This CDR3 spans 14 amino acids. CDR3 nucleotides: TGTGCCGGCAAGTATGGACTAGCGGGACCAGAGCAGTTCTTC. Its protein is CAGKYGLAGPEQFF.

This clonotype was counted between two and nine times. The chain recombines TRBV7-6 with TRBJ2-3; 12 bases map to TRBD2. In germline, CDR1 is SGHVS, CDR2 FNYEAQ. The junction had 5 bases not matched to a gene; V was cut back by 1 base and J by 0 bases. The CDR3 runs to 18 residues. The CDR3 region is CASSLGTSGAVSTDTQYF. In nucleotides, the CDR3 is TGTGCCAGCAGCTTAGGGACTAGCGGGGCGGTAAGCACAGATACGCAGTATTTT.

This clonotype turned up a few times. V and J are TRBV7-2 and TRBJ1-4; perhaps TRBD1 as D (6 bases). Per germline, CDR1 SGHTA and CDR2 FQGNSA. This CDR3 has 16 residues. Trimming removed 1 base from V and 4 bases from J, with 13 bases in between. The CDR3 spells CASSLVQGAFNEKLFF. CDR3 nucleotide sequence: TGTGCCAGCAGCTTAGTACAGGGAGCCTTTAATGAAAAACTGTTTTTT.

This sequence joins TRBV12-3 or TRBV12-4 and TRBJ1-1; 11 nucleotides agree with TRBD1. CDR3 size: 17 residues. With 2 bases clipped from V and 5 bases from J, the junction kept 10 bases outside the gene matches. This CDR3 is CASSLILGQGARTEAFF. The CDR3 bases are TGTGCCAGCAGTTTAATCTTAGGACAGGGGGCGAGAACTGAAGCTTTCTTT.

A remark on this clonotype: At one boundary the junction diverges from the germline segment, which might be a read error. The CDR3 here is CSAGERGYGYTF. CDR3 sequence (DNA): TGCAGTGCTGGAGAAAGGGGCTATGGCTACACCTTC. The chain uses TRBV20-1 and TRBJ1-2; a weak D match, TRBD1 (5 bases). CDR3 length equals 12 residues. CDR1 DFQATT and CDR2 SNEGSKA come from the germline V gene (reference sequence).

This clonotype was detected only once. The chain combines TRBV19 with TRBJ1-1, with 7 bases that match TRBD1. Germline CDR1 is LNHDA and CDR2 is SQIVND (reference sequence). J lost 4 bases, V lost 10 bases, and 6 bases had no gene match. This CDR3 contains 12 residues. Written as DNA, the CDR3 is TGTGCCATCGACAGGGCGGGCACTGAAGCTTTCTTT. Translating gives CAIDRAGTEAFF.

This clonotype was observed a single time. V is TRBV15 and J is TRBJ2-3; D is ambiguous. The CDR3 sequence is 12 residues long. Trimming pared 8 bases from V and 0 bases from J, leaving 6 bases between. Germline CDR1 is LNHNV and CDR2 is YYDKDF (reference sequence). The CDR3 here is CATRGSTDTQYF. The CDR3, as DNA: TGTGCCACCCGCGGTAGCACAGATACGCAGTATTTT.

At least ten counts were recorded for this clonotype. The genes are TRBV4-3 and TRBJ2-5; no definite D call. This CDR3 is 15 amino acids long. V lost 0 bases and J 5 bases, leaving 13 bases between the germline ends. In germline, CDR1 is LGHNA, CDR2 YSLEER. The CDR3 loop is CASSQDRRPSETQYF. Written as DNA, the CDR3 is TGCGCCAGCAGCCAAGACCGGCGGCCTTCGGAGACCCAGTACTTC.

This clonotype occurred a few times. V and J are TRBV12-5 and TRBJ1-5, with D unclear. The V and J ends lost 6 bases and 9 bases respectively, with 12 bases between them. Germline CDR1 and CDR2: LGHNT and FRNRAP. The CDR3 sequence is 12 residues long. The chain's CDR3 is CASGQRVWPQHF. DNA of the CDR3: TGTGCTAGTGGGCAGAGAGTTTGGCCCCAGCATTTT. The complete variable domain, with remaining parts taken from reference TRBV12-5 and TRBJ1-5, reads DARVTQTPRHKVTEMGQEVTMRCQPILGHNTVFWYRQTMMQGLELLAYFRNRAPLDDSGMPKDRFSAEMPDATLATLKIQPSEPRDSAVYFCASGQRVWPQHFGDGTRLSIL.

At least ten counts were recorded for this clonotype. The chain combines TRBV14 with TRBJ2-5, with TRBD1 identical over 8 bases. The V and J ends lost 2 bases and 5 bases, in that order; junction bases with no gene match: 13. The length of the CDR3 is 17 residues. CDR1 is SGHDN and CDR2 is FVKESK in the germline V gene. The CDR3 DNA reads TGTGCCAGCAGCCAACTCGGACAGGGCCTACCAGTGGAGACCCAGTACTTC. Amino acid sequence: CASSQLGQGLPVETQYF. Full variable domain (rest looked up from reference TRBV14 and TRBJ2-5): EAGVTQFPSHSVIEKGQTVTLRCDPISGHDNLYWYRRVMGKEIKFLLHFVKESKQDESGMPNNRFLAERTGGTYSTLKVQPAELEDSGVYFCASSQLGQGLPVETQYFGPGTRLLVL.

The rearrangement uses TRBV7-6 and TRBJ2-1; TRBD2 agrees at 7 bases. Per the germline V gene, CDR1 is SGHVS and CDR2 is FNYEAQ. This CDR3 is 13 amino acids long. J lost 6 bases, V lost 8 bases, and 7 bases had no gene match. The CDR3: CASGRVRGNEQFF. Written as DNA, the CDR3 is TGTGCCAGCGGGAGGGTTCGGGGCAATGAGCAGTTCTTC.

The gene calls are TRBV6-2 or TRBV6-3 and TRBJ2-5; TRBD2 matches at 9 bases. The end of the DNA aligns better with TRBJ2-1, so the J call may be wrong. In germline, CDR1 is MNHEY, CDR2 SVGEGT. CDR3 size: 17 residues. The CDR3: CASSYAGGPGSIDEQFF. CDR3 sequence (DNA): TGTGCCAGCAGTTACGCGGGAGGGCCTGGATCGATCGATGAGCAGTTCTTC.

This clonotype was counted a few times. The chain joins TRBV7-2 to TRBJ2-1, with D perhaps being TRBD1 or TRBD2 (5 bases each). CDR1 and CDR2 from the germline V gene are SGHTA and FQGNSA. This CDR3 is built from 13 residues. The germline V and J ends were trimmed by 5 bases and 7 bases, with 12 bases remaining between them. CDR3 coding DNA: TGTGCCAGCAGCACAATCTGGGGGAATGAGCAGTTCTTC. The encoded protein is CASSTIWGNEQFF. The full variable domain, in which reference TRBV7-2 and TRBJ2-1 provide the parts outside the CDR3, is GAGVSQSPSNKVTEKGKDVELRCDPISGHTALYWYRQSLGQGLEFLIYFQGNSAPDKSGLPSDRFSAERTGGSVSTLTIQRTQQEDSAVYLCASSTIWGNEQFFGPGTRLTVL.

The chain uses TRBV10-3 and TRBJ2-7; TRBD2 is a possible D gene (5 bases). Trimming stripped 4 bases from V and 0 bases from J, with 13 bases between. The germline V gene has CDR1 ENHRY and CDR2 SYGVKD. The CDR3 extends over 15 amino acids. This CDR3 is CAISGGRWDSYEQYF. The CDR3 region has the DNA TGTGCCATCAGTGGAGGGCGGTGGGACTCCTACGAGCAGTACTTC.

This sequence joins TRBV6-5 and TRBJ2-7; no definite D call. This CDR3 has 14 amino acids. V was trimmed by 6 bases and J by 0 bases, leaving 12 bases between them. Germline CDR1 and CDR2: MNHEY and SVGAGI. The CDR3 DNA sequence: TGTGCCAGCAGCTCATTTCCAAGCTCCTACGAGCAGTACTTC. Translation gives CASSSFPSSYEQYF.

Only a few counts were recorded for this clonotype. CDR3 DNA: TGCAGTGTCACCGAGCGGGGGATCGGACCCAAAAACATTCAGTACTTC. It is translated as CSVTERGIGPKNIQYF. The chain employs TRBV20-1 and TRBJ2-4; 8 nucleotides line up with TRBD2. The V gene's germline CDR1 is DFQATT and CDR2 SNEGSKA (reference sequence). J gave up 2 bases and V 7 bases, and 13 bases lay outside the gene matches. This CDR3 is built from 16 residues.

The rearrangement uses TRBV6-8 and TRBJ1-4; no clear D gene. Looked up from germline, CDR1 is MNHGY and CDR2 is SAAAGT. The germline V and J ends were trimmed by 6 bases and 4 bases, with 18 bases remaining between them. The CDR3 contains 16 residues. Here the CDR3 DNA reads TGTGCCAGCAGCCATGGGAACCGGGATCTTAATGAAAAACTGTTTTTT. Its translation: CASSHGNRDLNEKLFF.

Only a few counts were recorded for this clonotype. CDR3 in DNA: TGTGCCACCAGCAGAGATTTCGGGGATACGCAGTATTTT. The encoded protein is CATSRDFGDTQYF. The gene calls are TRBV15 and TRBJ2-3; D is ambiguous. The CDR3 covers 13 residues. V was clipped by 0 bases and J by 6 bases, with 7 bases between them. CDR1 is LNHNV and CDR2 is YYDKDF in the germline V gene (reference sequence).

This clonotype was detected only a few times. A read error may produce the germline difference seen at one junction end. For the CDR3, the DNA is TGCAGTCCCCACAGGGGGGGGAATACTAACTATGGCAACACCTTC. This encodes CSPHRGGNTNYGNTF. This chain joins TRBV20-1 and TRBJ1-2, with 8 bases fitting TRBD1. Germline V gene lookup returns CDR1 DFQATT and CDR2 SNEGSKA (reference sequence). This CDR3 spans 15 amino acids.